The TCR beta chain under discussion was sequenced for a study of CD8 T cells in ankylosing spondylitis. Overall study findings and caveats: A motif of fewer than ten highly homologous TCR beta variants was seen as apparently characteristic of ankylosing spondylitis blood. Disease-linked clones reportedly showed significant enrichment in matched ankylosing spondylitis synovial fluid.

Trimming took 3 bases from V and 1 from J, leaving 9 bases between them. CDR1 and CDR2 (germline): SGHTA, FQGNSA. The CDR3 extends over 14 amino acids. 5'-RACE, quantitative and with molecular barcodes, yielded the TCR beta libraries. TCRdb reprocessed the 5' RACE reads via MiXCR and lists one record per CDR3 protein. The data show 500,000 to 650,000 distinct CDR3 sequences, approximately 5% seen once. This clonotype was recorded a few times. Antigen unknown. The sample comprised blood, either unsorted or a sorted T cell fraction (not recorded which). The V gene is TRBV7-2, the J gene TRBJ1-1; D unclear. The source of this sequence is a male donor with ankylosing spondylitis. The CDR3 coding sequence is TGTGCCAGCAGCTTCTATCCACAGAACACTGAAGCTTTCTTT. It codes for CASSFYPQNTEAFF.